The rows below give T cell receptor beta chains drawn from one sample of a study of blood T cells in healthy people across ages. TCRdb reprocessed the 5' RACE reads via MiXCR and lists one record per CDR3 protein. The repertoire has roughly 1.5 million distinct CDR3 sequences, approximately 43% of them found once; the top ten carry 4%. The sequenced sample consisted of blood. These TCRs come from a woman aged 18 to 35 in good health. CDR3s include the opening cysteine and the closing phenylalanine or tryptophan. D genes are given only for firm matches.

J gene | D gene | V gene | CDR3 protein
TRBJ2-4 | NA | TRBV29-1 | CSVDGMGVAKNIQYF
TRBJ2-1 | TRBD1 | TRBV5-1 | CASSSRGMNEQFF
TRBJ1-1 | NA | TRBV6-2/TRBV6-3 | CASSYSAVLNTEAFF
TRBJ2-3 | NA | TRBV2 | CASSEGLAADTQYF
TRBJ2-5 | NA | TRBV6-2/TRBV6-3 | CASTTSLLGETQYF
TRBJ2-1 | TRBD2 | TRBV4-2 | CASSQDGSAGGPYNEQFF
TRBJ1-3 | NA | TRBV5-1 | CASSPGADGNTIYF
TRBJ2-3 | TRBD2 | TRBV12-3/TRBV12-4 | CASSLLGGVGDTQYF
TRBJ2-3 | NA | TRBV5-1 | CASSLEPESRPLDTQYF
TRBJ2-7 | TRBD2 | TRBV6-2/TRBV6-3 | CASRRRLAASYEQYF
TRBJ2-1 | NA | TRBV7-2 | CASSRQVPKDEQFF
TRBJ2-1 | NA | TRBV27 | CASSLSPADSYNEQFF
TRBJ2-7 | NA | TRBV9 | CASSVVDRPYEQYF
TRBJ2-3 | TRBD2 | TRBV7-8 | CAGSLEGLAGEGSTDTQYF
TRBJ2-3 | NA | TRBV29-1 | CSVGGADTQYF
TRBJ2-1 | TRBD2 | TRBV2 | CASVSGGDYNEQFF
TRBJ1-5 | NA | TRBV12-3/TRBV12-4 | CASSFDVNQPQHF
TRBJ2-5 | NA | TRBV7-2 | CASSLARTAQETQYF
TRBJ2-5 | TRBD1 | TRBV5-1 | CASGTGGVDETQYF
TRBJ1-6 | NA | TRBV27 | CASSELKAGPPLGALHF
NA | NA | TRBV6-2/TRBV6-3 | CASSPLASARREQYF
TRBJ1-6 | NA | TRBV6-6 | CASSWDTDNSPLHF
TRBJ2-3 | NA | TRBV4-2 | CASSQETGVGTDTQYF
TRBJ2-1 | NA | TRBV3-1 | CASSHSQGSYNEQFF